This TCR beta chain was identified during a study of blood T cell repertoires in COVID-19. The CDR3 has 18 amino acids. The V gene's germline CDR1 is SGDLS and CDR2 YYNGEE. Trimming cost V 3 bases and J 0 bases, with 20 bases left between them. Sequenced by immunoSEQ multiplex PCR; TCRdb stores in-frame clones only, minus some. In the table there are around 370,000 clones, 90% of which are singletons. Sequenced material: peripheral blood. The origin of this receptor is a young man with active or convalescent COVID-19. The chain links TRBV9 to TRBJ2-3, with D possibly TRBD1 on 5 matching bases. CDR3 amino acids: CASSAYSLRRVSTDTQYF. CDR3 bases: TGTGCCAGCAGCGCCTACTCTCTCCGCAGGGTAAGCACAGATACGCAGTATTTT.